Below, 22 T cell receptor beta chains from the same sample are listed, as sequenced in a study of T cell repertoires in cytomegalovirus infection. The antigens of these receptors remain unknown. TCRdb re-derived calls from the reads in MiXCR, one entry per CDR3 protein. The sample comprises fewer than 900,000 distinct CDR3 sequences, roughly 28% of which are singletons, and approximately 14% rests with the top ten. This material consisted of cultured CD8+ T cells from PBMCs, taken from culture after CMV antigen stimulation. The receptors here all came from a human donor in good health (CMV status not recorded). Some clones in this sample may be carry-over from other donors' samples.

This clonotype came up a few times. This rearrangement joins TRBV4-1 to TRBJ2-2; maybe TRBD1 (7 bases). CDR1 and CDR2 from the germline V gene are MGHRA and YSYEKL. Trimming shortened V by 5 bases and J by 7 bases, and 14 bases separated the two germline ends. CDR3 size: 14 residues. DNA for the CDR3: TGCGCCAGCAGCTTCCGACAGGGAGGCGGGGAGCTGTTTTTT. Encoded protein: CASSFRQGGGELFF.

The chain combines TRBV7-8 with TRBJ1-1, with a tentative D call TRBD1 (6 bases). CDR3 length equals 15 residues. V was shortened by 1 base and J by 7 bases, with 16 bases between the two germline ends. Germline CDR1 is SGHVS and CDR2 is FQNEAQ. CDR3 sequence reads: CASSLGSQGWIEAFF. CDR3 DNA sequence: TGTGCCAGCAGCTTAGGCTCGCAGGGGTGGATTGAAGCTTTCTTT.

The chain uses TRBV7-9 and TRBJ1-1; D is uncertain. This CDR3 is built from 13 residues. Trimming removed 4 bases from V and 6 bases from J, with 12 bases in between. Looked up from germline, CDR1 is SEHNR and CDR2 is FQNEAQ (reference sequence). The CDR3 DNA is TGTGCCAGCAGCTCCCTTTATACGTCTGAAGCTTTCTTT. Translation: CASSSLYTSEAFF.

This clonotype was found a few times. CDR3 sequence (DNA): TGCGCCAGCAGCTTGAGGGGTTCCCCCTACGAGCAGTACGTC. It translates to CASSLRGSPYEQYV. J is TRBJ2-7 and V is TRBV5-1; D possibly corresponds to TRBD1 (5 bases). Germline V gene sequence: CDR1 SGHRS, CDR2 YFSETQ. CDR3 length equals 14 residues. V lost 1 base, J lost 2 bases, and 10 bases lay in between.

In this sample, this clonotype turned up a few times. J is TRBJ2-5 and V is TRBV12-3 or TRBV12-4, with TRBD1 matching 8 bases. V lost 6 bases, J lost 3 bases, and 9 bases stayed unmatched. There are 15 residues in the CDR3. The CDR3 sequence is CASSLLAGGEETQYF. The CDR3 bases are TGTGCCAGCAGCTTGTTGGCAGGGGGCGAAGAGACCCAGTACTTC.

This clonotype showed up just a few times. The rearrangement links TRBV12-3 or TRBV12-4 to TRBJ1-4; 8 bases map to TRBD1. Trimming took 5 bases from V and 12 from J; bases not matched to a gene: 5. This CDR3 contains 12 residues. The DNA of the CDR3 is TGTGCCAGCAGTAGACAGGGGTCGGAACTGTTTTTT. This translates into CASSRQGSELFF.

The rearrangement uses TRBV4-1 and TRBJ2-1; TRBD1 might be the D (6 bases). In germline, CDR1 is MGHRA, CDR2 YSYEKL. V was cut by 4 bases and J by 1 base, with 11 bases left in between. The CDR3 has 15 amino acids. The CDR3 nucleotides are TGCGCCAGCAGCCTGGGGGCGGTATCCTACAATGAGCAGTTCTTC. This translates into CASSLGAVSYNEQFF.

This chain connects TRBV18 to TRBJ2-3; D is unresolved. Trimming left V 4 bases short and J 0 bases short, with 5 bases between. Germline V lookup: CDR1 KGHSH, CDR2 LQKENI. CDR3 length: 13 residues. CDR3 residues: CASSQKSTDTQYF. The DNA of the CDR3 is TGTGCCAGCTCACAAAAGAGCACAGATACGCAGTATTTT.

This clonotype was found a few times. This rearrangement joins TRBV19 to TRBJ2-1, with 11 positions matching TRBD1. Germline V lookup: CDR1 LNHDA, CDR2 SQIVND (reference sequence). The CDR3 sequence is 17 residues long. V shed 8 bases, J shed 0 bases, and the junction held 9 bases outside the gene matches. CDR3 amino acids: CASGGQGALSSYNEQFF. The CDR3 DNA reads TGTGCCAGTGGAGGACAGGGGGCTTTGAGCTCCTACAATGAGCAGTTCTTC.

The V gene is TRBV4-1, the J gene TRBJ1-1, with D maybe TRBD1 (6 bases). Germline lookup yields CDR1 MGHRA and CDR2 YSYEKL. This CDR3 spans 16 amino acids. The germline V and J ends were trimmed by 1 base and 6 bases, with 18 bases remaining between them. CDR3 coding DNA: TGCGCCAGCAGCCAAGCGGGGGACGGGGGCTGGGCTGAAGCTTTCTTT. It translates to CASSQAGDGGWAEAFF.

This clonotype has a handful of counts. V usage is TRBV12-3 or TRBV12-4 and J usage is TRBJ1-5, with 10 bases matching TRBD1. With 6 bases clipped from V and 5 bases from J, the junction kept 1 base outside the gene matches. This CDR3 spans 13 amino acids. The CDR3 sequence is CASSDRGHQPQHF. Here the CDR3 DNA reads TGTGCCAGCAGCGACAGGGGGCATCAGCCCCAGCATTTT.

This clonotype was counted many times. CDR3 coding DNA: TGTGCCAGCAGCAGCCGGGACAGGGGACTTAACGGTGAAGCTTTCTTT. As protein: CASSSRDRGLNGEAFF. The chain joins TRBV7-6 to TRBJ1-1; 10 bases align to TRBD1. The V and J ends lost 5 bases and 7 bases, in that order; junction bases with no gene match: 13. The CDR3 is 16 residues long. The germline V gene encodes CDR1 SGHVS and CDR2 FNYEAQ.

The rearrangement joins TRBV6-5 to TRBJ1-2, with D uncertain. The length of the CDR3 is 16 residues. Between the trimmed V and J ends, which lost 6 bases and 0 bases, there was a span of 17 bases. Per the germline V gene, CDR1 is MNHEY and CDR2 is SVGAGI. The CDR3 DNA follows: TGTGCCAGCAGCCCACTCGGAGGGATCTCTAACTATGGCTACACCTTC. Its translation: CASSPLGGISNYGYTF.

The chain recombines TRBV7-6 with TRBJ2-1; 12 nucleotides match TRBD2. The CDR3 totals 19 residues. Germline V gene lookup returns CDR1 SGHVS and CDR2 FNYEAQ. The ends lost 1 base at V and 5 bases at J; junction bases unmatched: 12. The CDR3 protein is CASSLELPSGGAFDNEQFF. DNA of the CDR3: TGTGCCAGCAGCTTAGAATTGCCTAGCGGGGGGGCTTTCGACAATGAGCAGTTCTTC. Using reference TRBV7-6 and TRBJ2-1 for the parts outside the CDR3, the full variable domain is GAGVSQSPRYKVTKRGQDVALRCDPISGHVSLYWYRQALGQGPEFLTYFNYEAQQDKSGLPNDRFSAERPEGSISTLTIQRTEQRDSAMYRCASSLELPSGGAFDNEQFFGPGTRLTVL.

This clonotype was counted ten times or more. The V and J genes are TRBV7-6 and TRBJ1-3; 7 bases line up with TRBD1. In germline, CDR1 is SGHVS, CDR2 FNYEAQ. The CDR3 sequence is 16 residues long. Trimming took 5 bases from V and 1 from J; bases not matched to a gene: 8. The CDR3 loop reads CASSPRDRQSGNTIYF. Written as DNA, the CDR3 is TGTGCCAGCAGCCCAAGGGACAGACAGTCTGGAAACACCATATATTTT. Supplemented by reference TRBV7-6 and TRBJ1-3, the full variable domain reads GAGVSQSPRYKVTKRGQDVALRCDPISGHVSLYWYRQALGQGPEFLTYFNYEAQQDKSGLPNDRFSAERPEGSISTLTIQRTEQRDSAMYRCASSPRDRQSGNTIYFGEGSWLTVV.

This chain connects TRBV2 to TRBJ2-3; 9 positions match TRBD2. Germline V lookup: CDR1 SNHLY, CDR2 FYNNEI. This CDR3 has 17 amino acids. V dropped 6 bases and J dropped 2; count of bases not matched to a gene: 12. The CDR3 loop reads CASSASLAGTNTDTQYF. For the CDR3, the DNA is TGTGCCAGCAGCGCCTCCCTAGCGGGGACAAACACAGATACGCAGTATTTT. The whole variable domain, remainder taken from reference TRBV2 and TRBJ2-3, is EPEVTQTPSHQVTQMGQEVILRCVPISNHLYFYWYRQILGQKVEFLVSFYNNEISEKSEIFDDQFSVERPDGSNFTLKIRSTKLEDSAMYFCASSASLAGTNTDTQYFGPGTRLTVL.

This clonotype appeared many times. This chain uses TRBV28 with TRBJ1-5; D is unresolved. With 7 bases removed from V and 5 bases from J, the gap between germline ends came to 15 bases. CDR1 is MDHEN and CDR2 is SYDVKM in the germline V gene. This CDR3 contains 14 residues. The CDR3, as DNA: TGTGCCAGCACCGTCAGGCATGATGATCAGCCCCAGCATTTT. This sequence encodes CASTVRHDDQPQHF.

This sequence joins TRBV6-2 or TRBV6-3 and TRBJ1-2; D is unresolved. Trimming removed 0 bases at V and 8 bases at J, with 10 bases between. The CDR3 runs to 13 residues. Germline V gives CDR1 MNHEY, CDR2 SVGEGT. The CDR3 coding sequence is TGTGCCAGCAGTTACTCGAACGGTGCAGGCTACACCTTC. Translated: CASSYSNGAGYTF.

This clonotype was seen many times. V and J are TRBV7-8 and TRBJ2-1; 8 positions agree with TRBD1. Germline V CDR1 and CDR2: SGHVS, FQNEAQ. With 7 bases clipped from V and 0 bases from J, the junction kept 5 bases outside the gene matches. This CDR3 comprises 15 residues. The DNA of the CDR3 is TGTGCCAGCACCACTACAGGGGGCTCCTACAATGAGCAGTTCTTC. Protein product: CASTTTGGSYNEQFF.

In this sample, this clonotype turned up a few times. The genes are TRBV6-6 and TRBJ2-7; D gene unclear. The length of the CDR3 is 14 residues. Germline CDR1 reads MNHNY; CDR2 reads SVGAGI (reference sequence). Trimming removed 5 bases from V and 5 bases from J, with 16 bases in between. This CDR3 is CASSLLGVADEQYF. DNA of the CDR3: TGTGCCAGCAGTCTCCTTGGGGTTGCGGACGAGCAGTACTTC.

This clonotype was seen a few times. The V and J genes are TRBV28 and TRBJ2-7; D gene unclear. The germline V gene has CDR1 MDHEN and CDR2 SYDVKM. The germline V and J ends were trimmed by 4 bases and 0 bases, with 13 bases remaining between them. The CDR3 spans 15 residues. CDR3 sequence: CASSSYRLISYEQYV. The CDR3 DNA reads TGTGCCAGCAGTTCTTACCGACTCATCTCCTACGAGCAGTACGTC.

The CDR3 nucleotides are TGTGCCAGCAGCCCCTACAACAATCAGCCCCAGCATTTT. It encodes CASSPYNNQPQHF. V usage is TRBV4-2 and J usage is TRBJ1-5; D is unclear. The V gene's germline CDR1 is LGHNA and CDR2 YNFKEQ. Trimming took off 4 bases at V and 3 bases at J, with 7 bases between the two ends. There are 13 residues in the CDR3.